Described below is a single T cell receptor beta chain sequence and its context. Profiling relied on immunoSEQ multiplex PCR, and the TCRdb table lists in-frame clones only, not all of them. The table includes about 250,000 clones, 87% detected once. The data are from a study of cytomegalovirus exposure and HLA in healthy donors. The CDR3 consists of 16 residues. The V gene end was trimmed by 1 base and the J gene end by 4 bases; junction bases not matched to a gene: 6. Germline CDR1 and CDR2: SGHAT and FQNNGV. The source is a man aged 18 to 35 in good health and CMV-seropositive. The chain carries TRBV11-2 and TRBJ2-2, with 7 bases aligning to TRBD1. The source material was PBMCs. The CDR3 sequence is CASSLARGRGTGELFF. CDR3 bases: TGTGCCAGCAGCTTAGCGAGGGGGCGCGGCACCGGGGAGCTGTTTTTT.